This T cell receptor (beta chain) was observed in a study of shared clonotypes between healthy human individuals. General study results and limits: Researchers sampled blood only, noting tissue repertoires likely differ. Clonotype sharing among donors was expected to depend on sequencing depth. Few donors limited the genetic and exposure-history diversity represented.

Repertoires were generated with immunoSEQ multiplex PCR, while TCRdb's copy carries only in-frame clones and drops some. The sample consists of about 490,000 clones, around 80% of them appearing once. As for this clone: The target antigen is unknown.

The CDR3 sequence is 12 residues long. Germline V lookup: CDR1 SGHVS, CDR2 FQNEAQ. With 11 bases removed from V and 0 bases from J, the gap between germline ends came to 7 bases. The sample was PBMCs. The gene calls are TRBV7-8 and TRBJ2-2, with D perhaps TRBD1 or TRBD2 (5 bases each). This clonotype originated in a middle-aged woman in good health. Some clones in this sample may be carry-over from other donors' samples. CDR3 sequence: CAGTSNTGELFF. The CDR3 DNA is TGTGCCGGGACGTCGAACACCGGGGAGCTGTTTTTT.